The 22 T cell receptor beta chains in this list originate from one sample, sequenced in a study of OX40 agonist ivuxolimab in advanced cancers. The assay was immunoSEQ multiplex PCR, and TCRdb's table has in-frame clones only and misses some. The sample carries about 48,000 clones, 85% recorded once. Here the sequenced sample was CD4+ or CD8+ T cells sorted from blood, taken in a trial of the OX40 agonist ivuxolimab. The receptors stem from an adult with an advanced solid tumor such as melanoma, head and neck, liver or kidney cancer.

This chain joins TRBV30 and TRBJ2-3, with D possibly being TRBD1 (5 bases). The germline V gene has CDR1 GTSNPN and CDR2 SVGIG (reference sequence). The CDR3 is 15 amino acids. Trimming removed 3 bases at V and 2 bases at J, with 15 bases between. The CDR3, as DNA: TGTGCCTGGAGGGACCCGGTTGGGGCCACAGATACGCAGTATTTT. As protein: CAWRDPVGATDTQYF. The full variable domain, rest sourced from reference TRBV30 and TRBJ2-3, is SQTIHQWPATLVQPVGSPLSLECTVEGTSNPNLYWYRQAAGRGLQLLFYSVGIGQISSEVPQNLSASRPQDRQFILSSKKLLLSDSGFYLCAWRDPVGATDTQYFGPGTRLTVL.

This clone has more than one count but fewer than ten. The chain couples TRBV5-5 to TRBJ2-1; no definite D call. Germline CDR1 is SGHKS and CDR2 is YYEKEE (reference sequence). The CDR3 runs to 15 residues. The V gene lost 0 bases and the J gene lost 3 bases, with 10 bases spanning the gap. The CDR3 nucleotides are TGTGCCAGCAGCTTGGATAACTCGCGCTACAATGAGCAGTTCTTC. Its protein product is CASSLDNSRYNEQFF.

This clone has a handful of counts. The chain couples TRBV6-1 to TRBJ1-3; a possible D gene is TRBD1 (6 bases). The V gene lost 7 bases and the J gene lost 1 base, with 11 bases spanning the gap. The CDR3 runs 14 residues. The germline V gene encodes CDR1 MNHNS and CDR2 SASEGT. The CDR3 DNA sequence: TGTGCCAGCACCTTAGGGGGGTCTGGAAACACCATATATTTT. Protein product: CASTLGGSGNTIYF.

The V and J genes are TRBV9 and TRBJ1-5, with D possibly being TRBD1 (6 bases). CDR1 and CDR2 (germline): SGDLS, YYNGEE. The CDR3 length is 13 residues. Trimming left V 4 bases short and J 6 bases short, with 11 bases between. CDR3 region: CASSPGVTQPQHF. DNA for the CDR3: TGTGCCAGCAGCCCAGGGGTTACTCAGCCCCAGCATTTT.

The CDR3 sequence is CASSFHTRAQVQPQHF. As DNA, the CDR3 is TGTGCCAGTAGTTTCCACACCCGGGCGCAGGTTCAGCCCCAGCATTTT. The rearrangement joins TRBV19 to TRBJ1-5, with unresolved D. The CDR3 is 16 amino acids. The V end was cut by 5 bases, the J end by 6 bases, with 20 bases between. Germline-derived CDR1 and CDR2 are LNHDA and SQIVND (reference sequence).

The gene calls are TRBV5-1 and TRBJ2-1, with no clear D. The ends were cut back, 5 bases at V and 0 bases at J, with 12 bases in the middle. The CDR3 contains 15 residues. Germline V CDR1 and CDR2: SGHRS, YFSETQ. The CDR3 DNA is TGCGCCAGCAGACCCGGGCTGGCCTCCTACAATGAGCAGTTCTTC. Its translation is CASRPGLASYNEQFF.

By proportion, this clone is medium-sized. The chain has TRBV29-1 and TRBJ2-1; D gene ambiguous. CDR1 is SQVTM and CDR2 is ANQGSEA in the germline V gene. The CDR3 extends over 11 amino acids. V lost 7 bases to trimming and J lost 7 bases, with 11 bases between them. The CDR3 bases are TGCAGCGGGGGTTTTTCGAATGAGCAGTTCTTC. This codes for CSGGFSNEQFF.

CDR3 protein: CASNLQGVSYEQYF. In DNA form, the CDR3 reads TGTGCCAGCAACCTGCAGGGGGTGTCCTACGAGCAGTACTTC. The V and J genes are TRBV7-9 and TRBJ2-7; 7 bases match TRBD1. This CDR3 is built from 14 residues. V was pared by 7 bases and J by 1 base, with 7 bases of the junction left unmatched. Germline CDR1 and CDR2: SEHNR and FQNEAQ (reference sequence).

The genes are TRBV12-2 and TRBJ2-3; the tabulated D call, TRBD2, remains unverified against the DNA. TRBV12-2 is an annotated pseudogene. This CDR3 is built from 17 residues. CDR3 sequence: CASRLSRPSGESDTQYF. As DNA, the CDR3 is TGTGCAAGTCGCTTATCCCGACCTAGCGGCGAATCAGATACGCAGTATTTT.

CDR3 in amino acids: CASSETTGDRQETQYF. DNA of the CDR3: TGCGCCAGCAGCGAAACCACAGGGGATCGGCAAGAGACCCAGTACTTC. The chain joins TRBV5-1 to TRBJ2-5; 7 nucleotides match TRBD1. Germline lookup yields CDR1 SGHRS and CDR2 YFSETQ. This CDR3 has 16 residues. The trim removed 4 bases at V and 2 bases at J, leaving 11 bases unmatched.

V gene TRBV2 combines with J gene TRBJ1-5; a possible D gene is TRBD1 (5 bases). Germline CDR1 is SNHLY and CDR2 is FYNNEI. This CDR3 is built from 12 residues. V lost 8 bases to trimming and J lost 6 bases, with 11 bases between them. The CDR3 DNA is TGTGCCAGCCGGGGGTCAGGTCAGCCCCAGCATTTT. This sequence encodes CASRGSGQPQHF.

This chain links TRBV6-5 with TRBJ2-1; D tentatively reads TRBD1 or TRBD2 (5 bases each). The CDR3 length is 16 residues. V shed 2 bases and J shed 9 bases, with 20 bases lying between them. Per the germline V gene, CDR1 is MNHEY and CDR2 is SVGAGI. The CDR3 spells CASSYKRMSGLGEQFF. The CDR3 DNA reads as TGTGCCAGCAGTTACAAAAGAATGTCGGGGCTTGGTGAGCAGTTCTTC.

This clone was picked up a small number of times. The gene calls are TRBV11-2 and TRBJ1-4; no clear D gene. Germline-derived CDR1 and CDR2 are SGHAT and FQNNGV. With 5 bases removed from V and 7 bases from J, the gap between germline ends came to 20 bases. The CDR3 is 16 amino acids. CDR3 in amino acids: CASSPGKATYSEKLFF. DNA for the CDR3: TGTGCCAGCAGCCCGGGGAAGGCCACCTACAGTGAAAAACTGTTTTTT. Using reference TRBV11-2 and TRBJ1-4 for the parts outside the CDR3, the full variable domain is EAGVAQSPRYKIIEKRQSVAFWCNPISGHATLYWYQQILGQGPKLLIQFQNNGVVDDSQLPKDRFSAERLKGVDSTLKIQPAKLEDSAVYLCASSPGKATYSEKLFFGSGTQLSVL.

The chain has TRBV19 and TRBJ2-1, with D tentatively TRBD1 (5 bases). CDR1 and CDR2 (germline): LNHDA, SQIVND (reference sequence). The length of the CDR3 is 14 residues. Trimming took 3 bases from V and 10 from J, leaving 16 bases between them. The CDR3 region is CASSIQGTPKEQFF. CDR3 DNA: TGTGCCAGTAGTATTCAGGGAACCCCTAAAGAGCAGTTCTTC.

The chain combines TRBV5-1 with TRBJ2-5; D ambiguous. With 1 base removed from V and 2 bases from J, the gap between germline ends came to 12 bases. Germline CDR1 is SGHRS and CDR2 is YFSETQ. The CDR3 length is 15 residues. This chain's CDR3 is CASSLPAGPQETQYF. The CDR3 DNA is TGCGCCAGCAGCTTGCCGGCAGGACCTCAAGAGACCCAGTACTTC.

The rearrangement links TRBV7-3 to TRBJ1-4, with 9 positions matching TRBD1. Germline trimming cut 5 bases from V and 10 bases from J; bases unmatched to any gene: 11. CDR1 is SGHTA and CDR2 is FQGTGA in the germline V gene. The CDR3 is 15 residues long. In DNA form, the CDR3 reads TGTGCCAGCAGCGCGCCCGGGACAGGGTCCGGAAAACTGTTTTTT. Protein sequence: CASSAPGTGSGKLFF.

This chain links TRBV20-1 with TRBJ2-7; D unclear. The CDR3 has 11 amino acids. Per the germline V gene, CDR1 is DFQATT and CDR2 is SNEGSKA (reference sequence). Trimming took off 3 bases at V and 6 bases at J, with 9 bases between the two ends. The CDR3 is CSASRRREQYF. CDR3 bases: TGCAGTGCTAGTCGGAGACGCGAGCAGTACTTC.

The chain recombines TRBV9 with TRBJ1-1; D remains ambiguous. The CDR3 sequence is 13 residues long. Germline CDR1 reads SGDLS; CDR2 reads YYNGEE. V gave up 0 bases and J gave up 6 bases, with 9 bases separating them. CDR3 sequence: CASSVVEAAEAFF. The CDR3 DNA follows: TGTGCCAGCAGCGTAGTCGAGGCAGCTGAAGCTTTCTTT.

The V gene is TRBV9, the J gene TRBJ1-5; perhaps TRBD1 as D (5 bases). Germline CDR1 and CDR2: SGDLS and YYNGEE. This CDR3 comprises 13 residues. Trimming left V 3 bases short and J 6 bases short, with 10 bases between. The DNA for the CDR3 is TGTGCCAGCAGCGGAGGGGCCGGTCAGCCCCAGCATTTT. It translates to CASSGGAGQPQHF. Looking up the rest from reference TRBV9 and TRBJ1-5 gives the full variable domain: DSGVTQTPKHLITATGQRVTLRCSPRSGDLSVYWYQQSLDQGLQFLIQYYNGEERAKGNILERFSAQQFPDLHSELNLSSLELGDSALYFCASSGGAGQPQHFGDGTRLSIL.

The chain links TRBV30 to TRBJ1-5; 8 nucleotides align to TRBD1. The junction had 10 bases not matched to a gene; V was cut back by 2 bases and J by 1 base. This CDR3 spans 17 amino acids. CDR1 is GTSNPN and CDR2 is SVGIG in the germline V gene (reference sequence). As DNA, the CDR3 is TGTGCCTGGAGTTCCGGGCAGGGGGCGCCGAGCAATCAGCCCCAGCATTTT. Translated, it gives CAWSSGQGAPSNQPQHF.

The genes are TRBV15 and TRBJ2-1; TRBD2 matches at 11 bases. The V gene end was trimmed by 1 base and the J gene end by 9 bases; junction bases not matched to a gene: 2. The germline V gene has CDR1 LNHNV and CDR2 YYDKDF (reference sequence). This CDR3 is 14 amino acids long. Here the CDR3 reads CATSRGLAGSEQFF. The DNA of the CDR3 is TGTGCCACCAGCAGAGGACTAGCGGGATCTGAGCAGTTCTTC. The full variable domain, in which reference TRBV15 and TRBJ2-1 provide the parts outside the CDR3, is DAMVIQNPRYQVTQFGKPVTLSCSQTLNHNVMYWYQQKSSQAPKLLFHYYDKDFNNEADTPDNFQSRRPNTSFCFLDIRSPGLGDTAMYLCATSRGLAGSEQFFGPGTRLTVL.

This chain joins TRBV7-9 and TRBJ1-6, with TRBD1 as a possible D gene (5 bases). This CDR3 has 15 residues. The germline CDR1 and CDR2 sequences are SEHNR and FQNEAQ (reference sequence). V was clipped by 1 base and J by 7 bases, with 11 bases between them. The chain's CDR3 is CASSLDGRENSPLHF. The CDR3 DNA reads as TGTGCCAGCAGCTTAGACGGCAGGGAGAATTCACCCCTCCACTTT.